This TCR beta chain was sequenced during a study of blood T cell repertoires in COVID-19. Germline CDR1 is LNHDA and CDR2 is SQIVND (reference sequence). The germline V and J ends were trimmed by 5 bases and 9 bases, with 29 bases remaining between them. This CDR3 spans 18 amino acids. This clone is a singleton in its sample. Original processing methods: Estimation of nucleated cell counts relied on the amplification of reference gene primers. Clones were read by immunoSEQ multiplex PCR, and TCRdb kept only the in-frame ones, dropping some. V and J calls and clone size are given by that table; D and trimming were obtained from the DNA. The top ten clones hold roughly 4% of a sample with roughly 84,000 clones, around three quarters of them seen once.

The TCR sequence derives from a woman between 45 and 60 years old with acute or convalescent COVID-19. Sequencing was carried out using peripheral blood. The chain joins TRBV19 to TRBJ2-1; possibly TRBD1 for D (6 bases). CDR3 coding DNA: TGTGCCAGTAGTCTTATAGCCCCAGGGGTCCAAGGTATCGGTGAGCAGTTCTTC. It codes for CASSLIAPGVQGIGEQFF.